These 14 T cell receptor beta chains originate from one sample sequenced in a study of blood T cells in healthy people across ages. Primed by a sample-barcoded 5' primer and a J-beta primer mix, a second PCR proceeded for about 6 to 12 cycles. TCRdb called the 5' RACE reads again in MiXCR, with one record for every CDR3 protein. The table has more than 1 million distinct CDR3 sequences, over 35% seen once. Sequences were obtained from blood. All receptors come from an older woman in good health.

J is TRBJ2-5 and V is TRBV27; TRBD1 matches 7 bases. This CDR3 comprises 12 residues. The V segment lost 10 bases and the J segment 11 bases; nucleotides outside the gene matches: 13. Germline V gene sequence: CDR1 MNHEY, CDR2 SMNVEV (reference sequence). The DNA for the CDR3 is TGTGCCACTCGGGACAGAAACAATGAGCAGTACTTC. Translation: CATRDRNNEQYF.

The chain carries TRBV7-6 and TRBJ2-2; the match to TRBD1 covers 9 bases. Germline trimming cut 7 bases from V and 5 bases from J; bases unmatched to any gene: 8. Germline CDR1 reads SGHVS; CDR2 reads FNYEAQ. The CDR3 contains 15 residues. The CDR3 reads CASMMGTGLTGELFF. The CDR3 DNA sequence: TGTGCCAGCATGATGGGGACAGGGTTGACCGGGGAGCTGTTTTTT.

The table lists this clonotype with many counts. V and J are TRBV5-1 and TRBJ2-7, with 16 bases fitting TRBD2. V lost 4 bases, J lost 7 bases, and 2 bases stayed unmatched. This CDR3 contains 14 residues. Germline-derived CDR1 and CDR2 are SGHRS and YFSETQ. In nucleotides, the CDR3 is TGCGCCAGCAGCCAGGGACTAGCGGGAGGGGAGCAGTACTTC. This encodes CASSQGLAGGEQYF.

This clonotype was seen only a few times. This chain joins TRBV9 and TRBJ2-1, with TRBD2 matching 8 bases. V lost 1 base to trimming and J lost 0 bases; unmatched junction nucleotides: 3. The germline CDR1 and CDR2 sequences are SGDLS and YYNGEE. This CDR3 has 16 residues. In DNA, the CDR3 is TGTGCCAGCAGCGTAACTAGCGGCGGCTCCTACAATGAGCAGTTCTTC. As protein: CASSVTSGGSYNEQFF.

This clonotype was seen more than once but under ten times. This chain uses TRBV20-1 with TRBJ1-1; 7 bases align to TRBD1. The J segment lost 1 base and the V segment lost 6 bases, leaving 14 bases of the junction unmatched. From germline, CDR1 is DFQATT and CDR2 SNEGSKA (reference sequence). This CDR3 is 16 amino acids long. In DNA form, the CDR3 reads TGCAGTGCCATCGGAGGTAGGGGGCACTCGAACACTGAAGCTTTCTTT. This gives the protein CSAIGGRGHSNTEAFF.

The CDR3 region has the DNA TGTGCCAGCAGGGACAGGGGGCGCGGTACGCAGTATTTT. The encoded protein is CASRDRGRGTQYF. This sequence joins TRBV12-3 or TRBV12-4 and TRBJ2-3; TRBD1 aligns across 11 bases. The CDR3 has 13 amino acids. After removal of 6 bases from V and 8 bases from J, the junction contained 4 bases not matched to a gene.

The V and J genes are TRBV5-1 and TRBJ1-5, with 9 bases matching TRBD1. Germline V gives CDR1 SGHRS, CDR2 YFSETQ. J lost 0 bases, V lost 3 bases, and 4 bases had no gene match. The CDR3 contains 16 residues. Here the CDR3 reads CASSSGTGLSNQPQHF. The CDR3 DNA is TGCGCCAGCAGCTCGGGGACAGGGCTTAGCAATCAGCCCCAGCATTTT.

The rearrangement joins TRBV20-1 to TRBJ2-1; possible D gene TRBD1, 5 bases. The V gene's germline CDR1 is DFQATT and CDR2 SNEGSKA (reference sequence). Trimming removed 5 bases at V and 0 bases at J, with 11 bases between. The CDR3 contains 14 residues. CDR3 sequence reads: CSALTGLSYNEQFF. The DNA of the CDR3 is TGCAGTGCTCTCACAGGTCTCTCCTACAATGAGCAGTTCTTC.

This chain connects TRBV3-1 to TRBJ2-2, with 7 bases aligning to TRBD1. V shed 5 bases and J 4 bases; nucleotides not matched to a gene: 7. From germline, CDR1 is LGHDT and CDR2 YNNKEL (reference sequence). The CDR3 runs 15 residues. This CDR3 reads CASSTRQGGTGELFF. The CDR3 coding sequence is TGTGCCAGCAGCACCCGACAGGGCGGCACCGGGGAGCTGTTTTTT.

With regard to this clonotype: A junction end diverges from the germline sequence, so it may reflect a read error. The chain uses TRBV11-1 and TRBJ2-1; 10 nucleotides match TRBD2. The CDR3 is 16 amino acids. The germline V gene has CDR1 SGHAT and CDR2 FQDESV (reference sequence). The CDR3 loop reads CASSSAGTSAYNVQFF. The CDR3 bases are TGTGCCAGCAGCTCCGCCGGGACTAGCGCTTACAATGTGCAGTTCTTC.

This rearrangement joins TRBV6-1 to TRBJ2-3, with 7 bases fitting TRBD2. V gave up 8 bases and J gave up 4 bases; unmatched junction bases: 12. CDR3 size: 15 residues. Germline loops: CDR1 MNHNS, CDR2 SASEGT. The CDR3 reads CASPGLGRAADTQYF. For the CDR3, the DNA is TGTGCCAGCCCTGGACTAGGAAGGGCCGCAGATACGCAGTATTTT.

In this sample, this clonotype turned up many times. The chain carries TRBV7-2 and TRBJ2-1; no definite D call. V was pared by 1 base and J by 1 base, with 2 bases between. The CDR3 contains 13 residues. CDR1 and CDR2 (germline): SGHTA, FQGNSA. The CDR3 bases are TGTGCCAGCAGCTTAGTATCCTACAATGAGCAGTTCTTC. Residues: CASSLVSYNEQFF.

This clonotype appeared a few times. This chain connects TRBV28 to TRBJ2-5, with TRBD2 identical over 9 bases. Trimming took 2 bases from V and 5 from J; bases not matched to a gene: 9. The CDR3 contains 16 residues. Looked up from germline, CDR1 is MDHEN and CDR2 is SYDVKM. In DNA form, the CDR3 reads TGTGCCAGCAGTTTAAACCCTAGCGGGGCCGCGGAGACCCAGTACTTC. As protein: CASSLNPSGAAETQYF.

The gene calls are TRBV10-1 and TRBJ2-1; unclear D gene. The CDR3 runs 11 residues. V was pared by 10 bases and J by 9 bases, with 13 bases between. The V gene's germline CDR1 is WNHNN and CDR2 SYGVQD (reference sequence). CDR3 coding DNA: TGCGCCACCAGCAAAGGCATTGAGCAGTTCTTC. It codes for CATSKGIEQFF.